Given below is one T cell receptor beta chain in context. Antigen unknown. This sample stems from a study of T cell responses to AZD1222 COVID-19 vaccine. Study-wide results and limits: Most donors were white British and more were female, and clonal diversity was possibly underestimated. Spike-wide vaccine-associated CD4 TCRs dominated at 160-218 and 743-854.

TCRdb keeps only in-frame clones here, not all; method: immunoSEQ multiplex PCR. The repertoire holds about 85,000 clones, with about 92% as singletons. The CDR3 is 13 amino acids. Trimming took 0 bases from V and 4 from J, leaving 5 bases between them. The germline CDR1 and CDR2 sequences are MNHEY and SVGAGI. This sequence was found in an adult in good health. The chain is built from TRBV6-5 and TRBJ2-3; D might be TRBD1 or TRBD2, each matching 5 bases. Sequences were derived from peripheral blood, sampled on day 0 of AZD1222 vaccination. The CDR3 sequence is CASSYSGPDTQYF. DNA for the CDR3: TGTGCCAGCAGTTACTCGGGACCAGATACGCAGTATTTT.